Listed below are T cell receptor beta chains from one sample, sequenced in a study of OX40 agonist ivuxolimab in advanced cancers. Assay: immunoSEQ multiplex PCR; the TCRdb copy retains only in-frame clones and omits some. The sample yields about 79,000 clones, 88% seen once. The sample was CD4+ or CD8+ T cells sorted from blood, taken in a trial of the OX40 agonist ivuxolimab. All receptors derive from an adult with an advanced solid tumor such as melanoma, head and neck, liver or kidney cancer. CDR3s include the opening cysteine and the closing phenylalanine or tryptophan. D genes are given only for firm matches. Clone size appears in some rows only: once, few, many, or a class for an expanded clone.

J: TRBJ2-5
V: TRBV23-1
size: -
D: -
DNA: TGCGCCAGCAGTCAATCTCAGGGGCCAGAGACCCAGTACTTC
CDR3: CASSQSQGPETQYF

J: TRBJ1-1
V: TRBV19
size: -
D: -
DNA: TGTGCCAGTAGTATTAACAGGGTTGTGGACACTGAAGCTTTCTTT
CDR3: CASSINRVVDTEAFF

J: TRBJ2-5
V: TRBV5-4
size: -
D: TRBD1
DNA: TGTGCCAGCAGCCCATCGGACAGGCAAGAGACCCAGTACTTC
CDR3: CASSPSDRQETQYF

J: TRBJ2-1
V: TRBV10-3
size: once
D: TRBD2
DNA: TGTGCCATCAGTGAGTCGGGCGGGGGAGGGCCCATCAATGAGCAGTTCTTC
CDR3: CAISESGGGGPINEQFF

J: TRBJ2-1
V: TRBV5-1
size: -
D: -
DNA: TGCGCCAGCAGCTCCGTCGGGGATGAGCAGTTCTTC
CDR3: CASSSVGDEQFF

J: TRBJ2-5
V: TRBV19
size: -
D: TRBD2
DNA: TGTGCCACAGCAACTAGCGGGAGAGAGACCCAGTACTTC
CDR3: CATATSGRETQYF

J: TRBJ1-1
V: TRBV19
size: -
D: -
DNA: TGTGCCAGTAGCCCTAGGAGGGGAGGAGGGAACACTGAAGCTTTCTTT
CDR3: CASSPRRGGGNTEAFF

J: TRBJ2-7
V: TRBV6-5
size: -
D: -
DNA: TGTGCCAGCAGAAACGAGCAGTACTTC
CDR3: CASRNEQYF

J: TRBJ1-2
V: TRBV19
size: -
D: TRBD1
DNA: TGTGCCAGTCGCCGGGACAGAGGCTATGGCTACACCTTC
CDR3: CASRRDRGYGYTF

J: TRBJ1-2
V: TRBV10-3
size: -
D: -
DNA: TGTGCCATCAGTGACCTCGGGGAGGCTTCTGGCTACACCTTC
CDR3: CAISDLGEASGYTF

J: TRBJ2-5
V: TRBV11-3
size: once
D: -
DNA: TGTGCCAGCAGCTTAGGCCAGACGACCCATGAGACCCAGTACTTC
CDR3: CASSLGQTTHETQYF

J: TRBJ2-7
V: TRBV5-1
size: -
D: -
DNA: TGCGCCAGCCTCCACCGGGTCTTATACGAGCAGTACTTC
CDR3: CASLHRVLYEQYF

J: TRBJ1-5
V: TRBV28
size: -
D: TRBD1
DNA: TGTGCCAGCAGCTCAGGGGGGGGACAGGGTCAGCCCCAGCATTTT
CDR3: CASSSGGGQGQPQHF

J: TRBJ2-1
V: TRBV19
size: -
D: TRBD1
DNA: TGTGCCAGTAGGAGGGGCCGGGGGACAGGGGATTACAATGAGCAGTTCTTC
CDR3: CASRRGRGTGDYNEQFF

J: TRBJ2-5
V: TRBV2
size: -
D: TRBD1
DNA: TGTGCCAGCAAAGCCGGGACAGGGGAGGGAGAGACCCAGTACTTC
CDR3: CASKAGTGEGETQYF

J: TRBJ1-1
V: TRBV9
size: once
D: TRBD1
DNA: TGTGCCAGCAGCGCCGGACAGGGTGGGGGGAACACTGAAGCTTTCTTT
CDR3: CASSAGQGGGNTEAFF

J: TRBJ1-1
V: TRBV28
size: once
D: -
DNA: TGTGCCAGCAGTTTAGTGAAGGCCACTGAAGCTTTCTTT
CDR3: CASSLVKATEAFF

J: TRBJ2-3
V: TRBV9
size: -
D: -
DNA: TGTGCCAGCAGCGAACACCAGGGGATTAGCACAGATACGCAGTATTTT
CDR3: CASSEHQGISTDTQYF

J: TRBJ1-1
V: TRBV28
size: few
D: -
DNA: TGTGCCAGCAGTTTACTTCAGGGGCCAGAAACGAACACTGAAGCTTTCTTT
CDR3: CASSLLQGPETNTEAFF

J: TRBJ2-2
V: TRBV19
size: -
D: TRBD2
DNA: TGTGCCAGTAGAGCTGGGGATGAGCGGGAGAGATCCGGGGAGCTGTTTTTT
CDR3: CASRAGDERERSGELFF

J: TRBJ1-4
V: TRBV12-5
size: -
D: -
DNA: TGTGCTAGTGGTTTGCCCCAAGGCGGTAATGAAAAACTGTTTTTT
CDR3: CASGLPQGGNEKLFF

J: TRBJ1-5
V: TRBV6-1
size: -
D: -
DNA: TGTGCCAGCAGAAAGACAGTCAATCAGCCCCAGCATTTT
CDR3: CASRKTVNQPQHF

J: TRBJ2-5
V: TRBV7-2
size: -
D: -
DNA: TGTGCCAGCAGCTTAGCCGGGTCGGGGTACCAAGAGACCCAGTACTTC
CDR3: CASSLAGSGYQETQYF

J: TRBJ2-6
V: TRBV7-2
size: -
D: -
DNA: TGTGCCAGCAGCTTAGTTCTCGGCAGCTCTGGGGCCAACGTCCTGACTTTC
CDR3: CASSLVLGSSGANVLTF

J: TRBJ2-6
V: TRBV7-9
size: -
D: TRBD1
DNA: TGTGCCAGCAGCCATGGTACAGGGGGCTCTGGGGCCAACGTCCTGACTTTC
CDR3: CASSHGTGGSGANVLTF

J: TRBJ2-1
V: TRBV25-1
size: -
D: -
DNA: TGTGCCAGCAGTGGAGACAATGAGCAGTTCTTC
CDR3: CASSGDNEQFF

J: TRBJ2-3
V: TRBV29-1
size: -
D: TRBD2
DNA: TGCAGCGTGGTCATAGCGGGAGGGACAGATACGCAGTATTTT
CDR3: CSVVIAGGTDTQYF

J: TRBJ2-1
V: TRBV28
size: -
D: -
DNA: TGTGCCAGCAGCATACAAGCCGGGCCAAGAAGTGAGCAGTTCTTC
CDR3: CASSIQAGPRSEQFF

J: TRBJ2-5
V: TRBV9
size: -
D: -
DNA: TGTGCCAGCAGCGTACAGGGAGGAGGAGAAGAGACCCAGTACTTC
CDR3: CASSVQGGGEETQYF

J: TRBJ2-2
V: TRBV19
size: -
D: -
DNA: TGTGCCAGTAGTATAGTAGGAGGGACGAACACCGGGGAGCTGTTTTTT
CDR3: CASSIVGGTNTGELFF

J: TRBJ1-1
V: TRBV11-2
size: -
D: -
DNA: TGTGCCAGCAGCTTAGATCTGGGCAGGGCCCCTTTCTTT
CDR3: CASSLDLGRAPFF

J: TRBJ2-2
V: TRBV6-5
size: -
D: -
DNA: TGTGCCAGCAAAGCCCTACAGGGGAACACCGGGGAGCTGTTTTTT
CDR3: CASKALQGNTGELFF

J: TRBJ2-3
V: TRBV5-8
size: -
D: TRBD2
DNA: TGTGCCAGCAGCCCGGGAGGTGGCGCCAAGTGGACGCAGTATTTT
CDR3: CASSPGGGAKWTQYF

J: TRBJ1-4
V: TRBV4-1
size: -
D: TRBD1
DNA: TGCGCCAGCAGCCTAACGGGGGCCGGGACAGAGAATGAAAAACTGTTTTTT
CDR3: CASSLTGAGTENEKLFF

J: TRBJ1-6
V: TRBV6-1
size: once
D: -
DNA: TGTGCCAGCAGTGGACAGCCTAATTCACCCCTCCACTTT
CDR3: CASSGQPNSPLHF

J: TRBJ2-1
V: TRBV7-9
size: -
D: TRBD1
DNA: TGTGCCAGCAGGGGGACAGGGCGCGATGAGCAGTTCTTC
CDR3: CASRGTGRDEQFF

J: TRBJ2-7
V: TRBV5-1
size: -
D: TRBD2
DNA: TGCGCCAGCAGCTTGGCCGCGGGTAGCGGGAGTCGGGAGCAGTACTTC
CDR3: CASSLAAGSGSREQYF

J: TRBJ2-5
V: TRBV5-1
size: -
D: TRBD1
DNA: TGCGCCAGCAGCTCAGGGACAGGGGGAGAGACCCAGTACTTC
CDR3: CASSSGTGGETQYF

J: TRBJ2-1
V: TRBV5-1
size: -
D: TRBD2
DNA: TGCGCCAGCAGCTTTCTATCTGTGGCGGGAGATGAGCAGTTCTTC
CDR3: CASSFLSVAGDEQFF

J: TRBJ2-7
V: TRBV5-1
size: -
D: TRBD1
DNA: TGCGCCAGCAGCTTGGAGGGACAGGGGGCTCGTGAGCAGTACTTC
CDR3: CASSLEGQGAREQYF

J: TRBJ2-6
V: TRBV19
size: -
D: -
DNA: TGTGCCAGTAGTAAACCCTGGGATTCTGGGGCCAACGTCCTGACTTTC
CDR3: CASSKPWDSGANVLTF

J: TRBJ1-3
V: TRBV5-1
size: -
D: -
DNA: TGCGCCAGCAGTAACTCTGGAAACACCATATATTTT
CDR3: CASSNSGNTIYF

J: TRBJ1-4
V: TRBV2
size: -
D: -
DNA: TGTGCCAGCAGTAATGGTCCCTTAGGTGAAAAACTGTTTTTT
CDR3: CASSNGPLGEKLFF

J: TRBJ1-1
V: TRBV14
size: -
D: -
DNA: TGTGCCAGCAGCCAAGACGGTAACCTGGGTACTGAAGCTTTCTTT
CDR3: CASSQDGNLGTEAFF

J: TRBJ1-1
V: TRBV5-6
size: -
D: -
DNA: TGTGCCAGCAGCTTGATGGATGACAGATACAACACTGAAGCTTTCTTT
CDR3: CASSLMDDRYNTEAFF

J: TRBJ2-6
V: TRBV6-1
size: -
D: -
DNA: TGTGCCAGCACTGAATCTGGGGCCAACGTCCTGACTTTC
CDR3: CASTESGANVLTF

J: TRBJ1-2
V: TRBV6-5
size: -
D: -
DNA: TGTGCCAGCAGCGAACCGGGCCAGTTCCCTTATGGCTACACCTTC
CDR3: CASSEPGQFPYGYTF

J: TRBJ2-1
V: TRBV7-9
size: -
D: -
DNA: TGTGCCAGCAGCTTCGGAGGGACCAATGAGCAGTTCTTC
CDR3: CASSFGGTNEQFF

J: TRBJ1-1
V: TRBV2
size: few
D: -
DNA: TGTGCCAGCAGCCAAGACCGATCAGCTTTCTTT
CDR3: CASSQDRSAFF

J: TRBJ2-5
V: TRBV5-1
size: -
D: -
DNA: TGCGCCAGCAGCTTACAGGGATCCGGGGGGCAAGAGACCCAGTACTTC
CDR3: CASSLQGSGGQETQYF

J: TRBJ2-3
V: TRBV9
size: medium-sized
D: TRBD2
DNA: TGTGCCAGCAGCGTAGCGGGAGGGGCGGGTGATACGCAGTATTTT
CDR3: CASSVAGGAGDTQYF

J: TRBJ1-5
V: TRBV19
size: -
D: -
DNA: TGTGCCAGTACCTTGGGACGGGAGAGGAATCAGCCCCAGCATTTT
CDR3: CASTLGRERNQPQHF

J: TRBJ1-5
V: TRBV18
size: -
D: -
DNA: TGTGCCAGCTCACCACCGGGGGATAGCAATCAGCCCCAGCATTTT
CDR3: CASSPPGDSNQPQHF

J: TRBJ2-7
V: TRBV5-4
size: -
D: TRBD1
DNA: TGTGCCAGCAGCTTAAATCCGGGACAGGGGTTCTACGAGCAGTACTTC
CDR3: CASSLNPGQGFYEQYF

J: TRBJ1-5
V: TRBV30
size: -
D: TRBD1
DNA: TGTGCCTGGAGTAAACAGGGGGGCCACAATCAGCCCCAGCATTTT
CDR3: CAWSKQGGHNQPQHF